These 29 T cell receptor beta chains were all obtained from the same sample, sequenced in a study of blood T cell repertoires in COVID-19. Clones were read by immunoSEQ multiplex PCR, and TCRdb kept only the in-frame ones, dropping some. The repertoire has just over 300,000 clones, around 91% of them found once; the top ten carry roughly a tenth. The sample comprised PBMCs or T cells enriched from blood (not recorded which). Receptors originate from a middle-aged woman who had recovered from COVID-19.

The V gene is TRBV21-1, the J gene TRBJ2-2; TRBD2 is the table's D call, not checked against the DNA. TRBV21-1 has pseudogene status. The CDR3 length is 16 residues. The CDR3 nucleotides are TGTGCCAGCTCCAGGGGCCAGGGGAGGGCGGCCGGGGAGCTGTTTTTT. Its protein is CASSRGQGRAAGELFF.

The gene calls are TRBV5-1 and TRBJ2-5, with 8 bases identical to TRBD1. V was clipped by 3 bases and J by 2 bases; unmatched bases: 6. Germline assignment: CDR1 SGHRS and CDR2 YFSETQ. This CDR3 is 15 amino acids long. The CDR3: CASSSRTGRQETQYF. The CDR3 nucleotides read TGCGCCAGCAGCTCCAGGACAGGGAGGCAAGAGACCCAGTACTTC.

Only a few counts were recorded for this clone. The chain carries TRBV29-1 and TRBJ2-3, with 7 bases lining up with TRBD1. Unmatched junction bases numbered 4, after V lost 0 bases and J lost 4 bases. The germline V gene encodes CDR1 SQVTM and CDR2 ANQGSEA. The CDR3 sequence is 14 residues long. Here the CDR3 reads CSVEDVGGADTQYF. The CDR3 DNA sequence: TGCAGCGTTGAAGATGTAGGGGGCGCAGATACGCAGTATTTT.

The chain is built from TRBV7-2 and TRBJ2-7, with 9 bases that match TRBD2. The length of the CDR3 is 14 residues. V dropped 1 base and J dropped 4; count of bases not matched to a gene: 2. The germline CDR1 and CDR2 sequences are SGHTA and FQGNSA. This CDR3 reads CASSLVAGAYEQYF. CDR3 nucleotide sequence: TGTGCCAGCAGCTTAGTAGCGGGAGCGTACGAGCAGTACTTC.

J is TRBJ2-1 and V is TRBV15, with 15 nucleotides matching TRBD2. Germline lookup yields CDR1 LNHNV and CDR2 YYDKDF (reference sequence). The CDR3 loop spans 16 amino acids. Trimming at V came to 3 bases and at J to 7 bases, leaving 4 bases not matched to a gene. The CDR3 region is CATSRGLAGGGNEQFF. In DNA, the CDR3 is TGTGCCACCAGCAGGGGACTAGCGGGAGGAGGGAATGAGCAGTTCTTC.

This chain connects TRBV6-6 to TRBJ2-1; 9 bases fit TRBD2. This CDR3 has 14 residues. Looked up from germline, CDR1 is MNHNY and CDR2 is SVGAGI (reference sequence). The V gene end was trimmed by 7 bases and the J gene end by 3 bases; junction bases not matched to a gene: 4. The CDR3 DNA reads TGTGCCAGCAAGGCTAGCGGGGTCTACAATGAGCAGTTCTTC. This codes for CASKASGVYNEQFF.

The genes are TRBV11-2 and TRBJ2-3; 16 nucleotides align to TRBD2. The ends lost 0 bases at V and 3 bases at J; junction bases unmatched: 9. CDR3 length: 20 amino acids. CDR1 and CDR2 (germline): SGHAT, FQNNGV. The DNA of the CDR3 is TGTGCCAGCAGCTTAGATGGTGGCCTGGGACTAGCGGGGGGGACAGATACGCAGTATTTT. It yields the protein CASSLDGGLGLAGGTDTQYF.

The V gene is TRBV7-2, the J gene TRBJ2-1; D not certain. Trimming stripped 5 bases from V and 5 bases from J, with 13 bases between. The CDR3 is 14 amino acids. From germline, CDR1 is SGHTA and CDR2 FQGNSA. CDR3 protein: CASSLNAGNNEQFF. The DNA of the CDR3 is TGTGCCAGCAGCCTAAATGCAGGAAACAATGAGCAGTTCTTC.

The rearrangement links TRBV6-5 to TRBJ2-1, with D maybe TRBD1 (6 bases). The V and J ends lost 4 bases and 7 bases respectively, with 14 bases between them. The germline V gene has CDR1 MNHEY and CDR2 SVGAGI. This CDR3 has 14 residues. CDR3 sequence (DNA): TGTGCCAGCAGTTGGGGCAGGGGTGGAAATGAGCAGTTCTTC. This encodes CASSWGRGGNEQFF.

The rearrangement links TRBV7-3 to TRBJ1-3, with 7 bases aligning to TRBD1. Trimming at V came to 5 bases and at J to 0 bases, leaving 1 base not matched to a gene. This CDR3 has 14 amino acids. The germline gives CDR1 SGHTA, CDR2 FQGTGA. The CDR3 loop reads CASSDRDSGNTIYF. The CDR3 coding sequence is TGTGCCAGCAGCGACAGGGACTCTGGAAACACCATATATTTT.

The V call is TRBV3-1 (or the pseudogene TRBV3-2), the J call TRBJ1-6, with 9 positions matching TRBD1. The J segment lost 13 bases and the V segment lost 5 bases, leaving 9 bases of the junction unmatched. Germline assignment: CDR1 LGHDT and CDR2 YNNKEL (reference sequence). This CDR3 is 14 amino acids long. As DNA, the CDR3 is TGTGCCAGCAGCGGCGGGACAGGGATATCCCCCCTCCACTTT. This translates into CASSGGTGISPLHF.

The rearrangement uses TRBV27 and TRBJ1-5, with TRBD1 matching 9 bases. The V gene's germline CDR1 is MNHEY and CDR2 SMNVEV (reference sequence). The CDR3 has 15 amino acids. V dropped 0 bases and J dropped 7; count of bases not matched to a gene: 4. This CDR3 reads CASSLSRTGVQPQHF. The CDR3 nucleotides read TGTGCCAGCAGTTTATCAAGGACAGGGGTACAGCCCCAGCATTTT.

The gene calls are TRBV7-8 and TRBJ2-1; D may be TRBD1 (5 bases). The CDR3 sequence is 13 residues long. The germline V gene has CDR1 SGHVS and CDR2 FQNEAQ. The ends were cut back, 2 bases at V and 9 bases at J, with 11 bases in the middle. CDR3 DNA sequence: TGTGCCAGCAGCTTAAAGTGGGGCGGTGAGCAGTTCTTC. It is translated as CASSLKWGGEQFF.

This chain uses TRBV3-1 (or the pseudogene TRBV3-2) with TRBJ1-3, with a tentative D call TRBD1 (5 bases). The ends were cut back, 0 bases at V and 4 bases at J, with 10 bases in the middle. CDR1 and CDR2 (germline): LGHDT, YNNKEL (reference sequence). This CDR3 region has 15 residues. CDR3 sequence reads: CASSQDLGGGNTIYF. The CDR3 DNA reads as TGTGCCAGCAGCCAAGACCTCGGGGGAGGAAACACCATATATTTT.

The rearrangement joins TRBV6-5 to TRBJ1-5, with D hard to call. V was cut by 10 bases and J by 11 bases, with 18 bases left in between. The CDR3 length is 12 residues. Per germline, CDR1 MNHEY and CDR2 SVGAGI. DNA of the CDR3: TGTGCCACCAAAAAGGGCGGAGGGTCCCAGCATTTT. Translated, it gives CATKKGGGSQHF.

Remarks on this clone: This same CDR3 is encoded by further DNA sequences in the sample. The chain carries TRBV19 and TRBJ1-1; D may be TRBD1 (6 bases). Germline loops: CDR1 LNHDA, CDR2 SQIVND (reference sequence). V gave up 1 base and J gave up 4 bases, with 7 bases separating them. This CDR3 is built from 13 residues. The CDR3 DNA reads TGTGCCAGTAGTATAGGAGGGGGCACTGAAGCTTTCTTT. Amino acids: CASSIGGGTEAFF.

J is TRBJ2-7 and V is TRBV18; 14 bases fit TRBD2. J lost 4 bases, V lost 0 bases, and 11 bases had no gene match. Germline V gene sequence: CDR1 KGHSH, CDR2 LQKENI. The CDR3 runs 19 residues. The CDR3 bases are TGTGCCAGCTCACCACCTCCGGGACTAGCGGGGGACCGAGGTTACGAGCAGTACTTC. Translation gives CASSPPPGLAGDRGYEQYF. The entire variable domain, with the rest obtained from reference TRBV18 and TRBJ2-7, is as follows: NAGVMQNPRHLVRRRGQEARLRCSPMKGHSHVYWYRQLPEEGLKFMVYLQKENIIDESGMPKERFSAEFPKEGPSILRIQQVVRGDSAAYFCASSPPPGLAGDRGYEQYFGPGTRLTVT.

The chain carries TRBV29-1 and TRBJ2-1, with 11 bases fitting TRBD2. V lost 0 bases, J lost 5 bases, and 6 bases stayed unmatched. This CDR3 has 16 amino acids. CDR1 and CDR2 (germline): SQVTM, ANQGSEA. This chain's CDR3 is CSVEDPSGGFDNEQFF. As DNA, the CDR3 is TGCAGCGTTGAAGACCCTAGCGGGGGGTTCGACAATGAGCAGTTCTTC.

The chain joins TRBV9 to TRBJ2-4; the D gene is possibly TRBD2 (7 bases). V lost 8 bases, J lost 0 bases, and 12 bases lay in between. Germline loops: CDR1 SGDLS, CDR2 YYNGEE. The CDR3 loop spans 14 amino acids. The CDR3 loop is CASSRGLAKNIQYF. Written as DNA, the CDR3 is TGTGCCAGTTCGCGGGGGCTAGCCAAAAACATTCAGTACTTC.

The V gene is TRBV6-6, the J gene TRBJ2-1, with 8 bases that match TRBD2. Germline values: CDR1 MNHNY, CDR2 SVGAGI (reference sequence). The trim removed 0 bases at V and 6 bases at J, leaving 7 bases unmatched. The CDR3 has 16 amino acids. The CDR3 nucleotides read TGTGCCAGCAGTTACTCTTGGCGGGGGGCCCTCAATGAGCAGTTCTTC. This sequence encodes CASSYSWRGALNEQFF.

V is TRBV9 and J is TRBJ1-5; the D gene is possibly TRBD1 (5 bases). The CDR3 is 16 residues long. The V gene lost 5 bases and the J gene lost 1 base, with 16 bases spanning the gap. The V gene's germline CDR1 is SGDLS and CDR2 YYNGEE. As DNA, the CDR3 is TGTGCCAGCAGGCGGAGTACAGGCAGGAGCAATCAGCCCCAGCATTTT. Translated, it gives CASRRSTGRSNQPQHF. The full variable domain, rest sourced from reference TRBV9 and TRBJ1-5, is DSGVTQTPKHLITATGQRVTLRCSPRSGDLSVYWYQQSLDQGLQFLIQYYNGEERAKGNILERFSAQQFPDLHSELNLSSLELGDSALYFCASRRSTGRSNQPQHFGDGTRLSIL.

The chain employs TRBV2 and TRBJ1-2; 8 bases map to TRBD1. With V trimmed by 4 bases and J by 2 bases, 6 bases remained unmatched. Germline assignment: CDR1 SNHLY and CDR2 FYNNEI. This CDR3 comprises 15 residues. The CDR3 region has the DNA TGTGCCAGCAGTGGGACAGGGCCTACCAACTATGGCTACACCTTC. As protein: CASSGTGPTNYGYTF.

On this clone itself: Other DNA variants within this sample encode the same CDR3. The J gene is TRBJ1-1, the V gene TRBV19; TRBD1 is a possible D gene (6 bases). Germline V gene sequence: CDR1 LNHDA, CDR2 SQIVND (reference sequence). Trimming took off 5 bases at V and 1 base at J, with 11 bases between the two ends. The CDR3 spans 14 residues. CDR3 sequence: CASSQQGRNTEAFF. The CDR3 DNA is TGTGCCAGTAGTCAACAGGGAAGGAACACTGAAGCTTTCTTT.

This chain joins TRBV24-1 and TRBJ2-7; 8 bases fit TRBD2. V was clipped by 9 bases and J by 0 bases; unmatched bases: 3. Germline CDR1 is KGHDR and CDR2 is SFDVKD. The CDR3 has 13 amino acids. Here the CDR3 reads CATAGGDSYEQYF. CDR3 nucleotides: TGTGCCACCGCGGGGGGCGACTCCTACGAGCAGTACTTC.

The rearrangement links TRBV10-2 to TRBJ1-5; 11 positions agree with TRBD1. The germline CDR1 and CDR2 sequences are WSHSY and SAAADI. The CDR3 consists of 15 residues. Unmatched junction bases numbered 8, after V lost 7 bases and J lost 6 bases. CDR3 DNA: TGCGCCAGCACCCCCCGGGACAGGGGGGGTCAGCCCCAGCATTTT. Amino acid sequence: CASTPRDRGGQPQHF.

This rearrangement joins TRBV7-2 to TRBJ2-3; TRBD2 agrees at 7 bases. The V gene end was trimmed by 0 bases and the J gene end by 1 base; junction bases not matched to a gene: 4. The germline V gene encodes CDR1 SGHTA and CDR2 FQGNSA. The CDR3 sequence is 16 residues long. CDR3 amino acids: CASSLARLAGTDTQYF. CDR3 bases: TGTGCCAGCAGCTTAGCGCGACTAGCAGGCACAGATACGCAGTATTTT.

V gene TRBV28 combines with J gene TRBJ1-1; unclear D gene. This CDR3 is built from 12 residues. In germline, CDR1 is MDHEN, CDR2 SYDVKM. The V end lost 6 bases, the J end lost 11 bases, and 16 bases lay between the germline ends. In DNA, the CDR3 is TGTGCCAGCAGCCCTGGACTGCTCGGGGCTTTCTTT. It translates to CASSPGLLGAFF. The full variable domain, with the rest looked up from reference TRBV28 and TRBJ1-1, is DVKVTQSSRYLVKRTGEKVFLECVQDMDHENMFWYRQDPGLGLRLIYFSYDVKMKEKGDIPEGYSVSREKKERFSLILESASTNQTSMYLCASSPGLLGAFFGQGTRLTVV.

The V and J genes are TRBV19 and TRBJ2-3, with D possibly being TRBD1 (6 bases). The CDR3 is 14 amino acids. Trimming stripped 6 bases from V and 0 bases from J, with 10 bases between. CDR1 LNHDA and CDR2 SQIVND come from the germline V gene (reference sequence). CDR3 sequence (DNA): TGTGCCAGTAGAACGACAGGTAGCACAGATACGCAGTATTTT. It encodes CASRTTGSTDTQYF.

The chain combines TRBV9 with TRBJ2-3; 11 bases align to TRBD2. In germline, CDR1 is SGDLS, CDR2 YYNGEE. CDR3 length: 17 residues. J lost 5 bases, V lost 0 bases, and 8 bases had no gene match. The CDR3, as DNA: TGTGCCAGCAGCGTAGGAGTACTAGCGGGAGCCGGAGATACGCAGTATTTT. This gives the protein CASSVGVLAGAGDTQYF.